One and the same sample provided the 15 T cell receptor beta chains below, sequenced in a study of Tregs in tolerant kidney transplant recipients. Assay used: immunoSEQ multiplex PCR; TCRdb lists only in-frame clones, some missing. The sample carries 50,000 or so clones, about 92% recorded once. Mixed chimerism was transient after nonmyeloablative marrow transplants from related graft donors. The sample in question was CD8+ T cells from blood (PBMCs), obtained 12 months after the transplant. These receptor sequences come from a human patient who received a combined kidney and bone marrow transplant. Some T cells may possibly be graft donor cells.

This clone has a single count. The V call is TRBV11-2, the J call TRBJ1-5; D not certain. This CDR3 contains 14 residues. Germline V CDR1 and CDR2: SGHAT, FQNNGV. V was trimmed by 1 base and J by 3 bases, leaving 7 bases between them. The CDR3 sequence: CASSLGAANQPQHF. In DNA, the CDR3 is TGTGCCAGCAGCTTAGGGGCAGCCAATCAGCCCCAGCATTTT. The complete variable domain, with remaining parts taken from reference TRBV11-2 and TRBJ1-5, reads EAGVAQSPRYKIIEKRQSVAFWCNPISGHATLYWYQQILGQGPKLLIQFQNNGVVDDSQLPKDRFSAERLKGVDSTLKIQPAKLEDSAVYLCASSLGAANQPQHFGDGTRLSIL.

The J gene is TRBJ1-1, the V gene TRBV27; 7 bases map to TRBD1. V was pared by 5 bases and J by 5 bases, with 2 bases of the junction left unmatched. Germline values: CDR1 MNHEY, CDR2 SMNVEV (reference sequence). The CDR3 extends over 12 amino acids. Here the CDR3 DNA reads TGTGCCAGCAGTCTGACAGGGACTGAAGCTTTCTTT. It codes for CASSLTGTEAFF.

The J gene is TRBJ2-1, the V gene TRBV27; 9 bases line up with TRBD2. V dropped 1 base and J dropped 8; count of bases not matched to a gene: 6. CDR1 MNHEY and CDR2 SMNVEV come from the germline V gene (reference sequence). CDR3 length: 15 residues. This CDR3 is CASSLLVAGAYEQFF. DNA for the CDR3: TGTGCCAGCAGTTTATTGGTAGCGGGGGCTTATGAGCAGTTCTTC.

The rearrangement links TRBV4-2 to TRBJ2-7; tentatively, D is TRBD2 (5 bases). Trimming took off 1 base at V and 4 bases at J, with 11 bases between the two ends. This CDR3 is built from 14 residues. Germline CDR1 reads LGHNA; CDR2 reads YNFKEQ. The CDR3 protein is CASSQGGNTYEQYF. In DNA form, the CDR3 reads TGTGCCAGCAGCCAAGGAGGGAACACTTACGAGCAGTACTTC.

The V gene is TRBV7-2, the J gene TRBJ2-7; D is perhaps TRBD1 (6 bases). V was pared by 7 bases and J by 3 bases, with 19 bases between. CDR1 SGHTA and CDR2 FQGNSA come from the germline V gene. CDR3 length: 15 amino acids. The CDR3 region is CASNLLLGHFYEQYF. In DNA form, the CDR3 reads TGTGCCAGCAACCTCTTACTGGGACACTTCTACGAGCAGTACTTC. The variable domain in full, completed from reference TRBV7-2 and TRBJ2-7, reads GAGVSQSPSNKVTEKGKDVELRCDPISGHTALYWYRQSLGQGLEFLIYFQGNSAPDKSGLPSDRFSAERTGGSVSTLTIQRTQQEDSAVYLCASNLLLGHFYEQYFGPGTRLTVT.

This clone is classed as medium-sized. The V and J genes are TRBV7-3 and TRBJ2-3; TRBD2 aligns across 9 bases. V dropped 1 base and J dropped 5; count of bases not matched to a gene: 10. Germline V gene data show CDR1 as SGHTA and CDR2 as FQGTGA. The CDR3 has 17 residues. As DNA, the CDR3 is TGTGCCAGCAGCTTAAAACAAGGCGGGGGGGCCGAAGATACGCAGTATTTT. The encoded protein is CASSLKQGGGAEDTQYF.

The chain links TRBV6-6 to TRBJ2-1; TRBD2 agrees at 10 bases. V was pared by 6 bases and J by 7 bases, with 9 bases of the junction left unmatched. Germline V lookup: CDR1 MNHNY, CDR2 SVGAGI (reference sequence). The CDR3 sequence is 15 residues long. The CDR3 here is CASSQKREGRNEQFF. For the CDR3, the DNA is TGTGCCAGCAGCCAGAAGCGGGAGGGCCGGAATGAGCAGTTCTTC.

This chain joins TRBV6-1 and TRBJ1-5; D may be TRBD1 (6 bases). Deletions cut 1 base from V and 6 bases from J, with 19 bases between. There are 17 residues in the CDR3. CDR1 and CDR2 from the germline V gene are MNHNS and SASEGT. Here the CDR3 reads CASSEELGGALGQPQHF. CDR3 coding DNA: TGTGCCAGCAGTGAAGAATTGGGGGGGGCTCTGGGTCAGCCCCAGCATTTT.

This chain links TRBV11-3 with TRBJ2-7; 10 bases fit TRBD1. With V trimmed by 4 bases and J by 1 base, 4 bases remained unmatched. CDR3 length equals 15 residues. Per germline, CDR1 SGHNT and CDR2 YENEEA. The CDR3 coding sequence is TGTGCCAGCAGCTGGCCGGGACAGGGGTCCTACGAGCAGTACTTC. It codes for CASSWPGQGSYEQYF.

The gene calls are TRBV19 and TRBJ2-2, with TRBD1 as a possible D gene (6 bases). Trimming stripped 11 bases from V and 4 bases from J, with 14 bases between. Germline values: CDR1 LNHDA, CDR2 SQIVND (reference sequence). The CDR3 consists of 13 residues. CDR3 region: CAALARGTGELFF. The DNA for the CDR3 is TGTGCCGCGCTGGCCAGGGGCACCGGGGAGCTGTTTTTT.

With regard to this clone: The junction does not match germline at one end; this may be a read error. Distinct nucleotide sequences in the sample also encode this CDR3. The chain is built from TRBV30 and TRBJ1-6; TRBD1 aligns across 7 bases. The CDR3 is 14 residues long. Looked up from germline, CDR1 is GTSNPN and CDR2 is SVGIG (reference sequence). The CDR3 loop is CAWGTENYNSPLHF. The CDR3 DNA sequence: TGTGCCTGGGGGACAGAAAACTATAATTCCCCCCTCCACTTT.

The V call is TRBV10-3, the J call TRBJ2-1, with TRBD2 identical over 10 bases. V was clipped by 7 bases and J by 8 bases; unmatched bases: 8. The CDR3 is made up of 14 amino acids. Germline V gene lookup returns CDR1 ENHRY and CDR2 SYGVKD. The CDR3 region has the DNA TGTGCCATCACATCGGGACTAGCGCGGGATGAGCAGTTCTTC. Encoded protein: CAITSGLARDEQFF.

V and J are TRBV7-9 and TRBJ2-5, with TRBD2 matching 14 bases. Matching the DNA end better, TRBJ2-7 makes the J call doubtful. This CDR3 has 18 residues. CDR1 and CDR2 (germline): SEHNR, FQNEAQ (reference sequence). The CDR3: CASSPGLAGVRLSYEQYF. Here the CDR3 DNA reads TGTGCCAGCAGTCCGGGACTAGCGGGGGTTAGGCTCTCCTACGAGCAGTACTTC.

This chain links TRBV5-1 with TRBJ2-7; D uncertain. Germline CDR1 reads SGHRS; CDR2 reads YFSETQ. This CDR3 is 11 amino acids long. Deletions cut 4 bases from V and 1 base from J, with 3 bases between. CDR3 coding DNA: TGCGCCAGCAGCCCTTCCTACGAGCAGTACTTC. Its protein product is CASSPSYEQYF.

Details on this clone: An end of the junction does not agree with germline; a read error may underlie this. Other DNA sequences in the same sample also yield this CDR3. The chain carries TRBV2 and TRBJ1-6; 12 nucleotides align to TRBD1. There are 17 residues in the CDR3. The V gene's germline CDR1 is SNHLY and CDR2 FYNNEI. CDR3 bases: TGTGCCAGCAGTAGAGGGACAGGGGGCTTGGGGAATTCCCCCCTCCACTTT. Amino acids: CASSRGTGGLGNSPLHF.